Listed below are T cell receptor beta chains from one sample, sequenced in a study of cytomegalovirus exposure and HLA in healthy donors. Clones were sequenced by immunoSEQ multiplex PCR, and TCRdb holds only the in-frame ones, with some missing. Here the sample spans some 150,000 clones, 70% to 80% being singletons. The specimen sequenced was PBMCs. These receptors all come from a human donor in good health. The CDR3 runs from the conserved cysteine through the conserved F or W. D genes are given only for firm matches. Clone size is shown for a subset of rows, as once, few, many or a class of expanded clone.

V	D	size	J	DNA	CDR3
TRBV23-1	TRBD1	-	TRBJ1-1	TGCGCCAGCAGTCACCCCACAGGGGATGAAGCTTTCTTT	CASSHPTGDEAFF
TRBV10-2	TRBD2	-	TRBJ2-1	TGCGCCAGCAGAGACGGACTAGCGGGAGCAAATGAGCAGTTCTTC	CASRDGLAGANEQFF
TRBV12-5	TRBD1	-	TRBJ2-7	TGTGCTAGTGTCCTGGGACAGGGTCCATCCTCCGAGCAGTACTTC	CASVLGQGPSSEQYF
TRBV5-1	TRBD1	-	TRBJ2-5	TGCGCCAGCAGCTTGGGGGTGGGGACAGCTACACGGGGGACCCAGTACTTC	CASSLGVGTATRGTQYF
TRBV5-8	TRBD1	-	TRBJ1-5	TGTGCCAGCAGCTTAGGACAGGAAGGTCAGCCCCAGCATTTT	CASSLGQEGQPQHF
TRBV19	-	-	TRBJ1-1	TGTGCCAGTAGTATAGACGGCAGGGGATGGACTGAAGCTTTCTTT	CASSIDGRGWTEAFF
TRBV6-1	TRBD1	few	TRBJ1-1	TGTGCCAGCCACTGGACAGGAGGGACTGAAGCTTTCTTT	CASHWTGGTEAFF
TRBV25-1	-	-	TRBJ2-7	TGTGCCAGCAGTGAGTTTGTGGGGGCCGCCTACGAGCAGTACTTC	CASSEFVGAAYEQYF
TRBV9	TRBD1	-	TRBJ1-2	TGTGCCAGCAGCGTAGGGGGACAGGGGACTAACTATGGCTACACCTTC	CASSVGGQGTNYGYTF
TRBV15	-	once	TRBJ2-1	TGTGCCACCAGCAACTTCGGGGGTTCCTACAATGAGCAGTTCTTC	CATSNFGGSYNEQFF
TRBV4-2	TRBD2	-	TRBJ2-7	TGTGCCAGCAGCCAAGCCGCGGTAATAGCGGGCAGCACCTACGAGCAGTACTTC	CASSQAAVIAGSTYEQYF
TRBV6-5	-	-	TRBJ1-1	TGTGCCAGCAGTTACGGAGGGTTATACACTGAAGCTTTCTTT	CASSYGGLYTEAFF
TRBV2	-	-	TRBJ1-6	TGTGCCAGCAGCCGGACAGTCTATAATTCACCCCTCCACTTT	CASSRTVYNSPLHF
TRBV11-2	-	-	TRBJ1-2	TGTGCCAGCAGCTCTTCTGGCTACACCTTC	CASSSSGYTF
TRBV2	TRBD2	-	TRBJ2-3	TGTGCCAGCAGTGCGGGACTAGGGGCAGATACGCAGTATTTT	CASSAGLGADTQYF
TRBV16	-	-	TRBJ1-1	TGTGCCAGCAGCCGGACCGGGACACACGTAATGAACACTGAAGCTTTCTTT	CASSRTGTHVMNTEAFF
TRBV5-4	-	-	TRBJ1-2	TGTGCCAGCAGCCCGGCTAGGGGCTATGGCTACACCTTC	CASSPARGYGYTF
TRBV12-5	-	once	TRBJ1-4	TGTGCTAGTGGTTTGGTACTCGGAACTAAGGTGGAGGAAAAACTGTTTTTT	CASGLVLGTKVEEKLFF
TRBV9	-	-	TRBJ1-2	TGTGCCAGCAGCGGACGGGGGGCTAACTATGGCTACACCTTC	CASSGRGANYGYTF
TRBV19	-	once	TRBJ1-5	TGTGCCAGTCAACCCCAGAGGGATAGCAATCAGCCCCAGCATTTT	CASQPQRDSNQPQHF
TRBV27	-	-	TRBJ1-1	TGTGCCAGCAGTCCACTACAGGGAATGAACACTGAAGCTTTCTTT	CASSPLQGMNTEAFF
TRBV5-1	TRBD1	-	TRBJ2-1	TGCGCCAGCAGCCCTTCGGACAGGACCCGACCTTACAATGAGCAGTTCTTC	CASSPSDRTRPYNEQFF
TRBV5-1	-	-	TRBJ2-7	TGCGCCAGCGCCCCTCCTGCGACAGGTTTGGCTCACGAGCAGTACTTC	CASAPPATGLAHEQYF
TRBV6-1	TRBD1	-	TRBJ1-2	TGTGCCAGCAGTGAAGGACAGGGGGACGTCTATGGCTACACCTTC	CASSEGQGDVYGYTF
TRBV19	TRBD1	once	TRBJ1-2	TGTGCCAGTAGTATTGAAGGACAGGGATATGGCTACACCTTC	CASSIEGQGYGYTF
TRBV6-1	-	-	TRBJ1-1	TGTGCCAGCAGTGAAGCGGGAGGGTACACTGAAGCTTTCTTT	CASSEAGGYTEAFF
TRBV5-8	TRBD2	-	TRBJ2-5	TGTGCCAGCAGTGGAGCGGGGGGGCTTGAGACCCAGTACTTC	CASSGAGGLETQYF
TRBV7-6	TRBD2	-	TRBJ2-5	TGTGCCAGCAGCCCCTTGGGGGGACTACAAGAGACCCAGTACTTC	CASSPLGGLQETQYF
TRBV10-3	-	-	TRBJ2-5	TGTGCCATCAGTGGAGCAGGGGAGACCCAGTACTTC	CAISGAGETQYF
TRBV11-2	TRBD1	-	TRBJ2-3	TGTGCCAGCAGGGAGGGCCGGGACAGGGTTACAGATACGCAGTATTTT	CASREGRDRVTDTQYF
TRBV30	TRBD1	-	TRBJ1-2	TGTGCCTGGACCGCTCCAGGGGGCAATGGCTACACCTTC	CAWTAPGGNGYTF
TRBV11-2	TRBD1	-	TRBJ1-2	TGTGCCAGCAGCTCAACAGGGGTCGAGGGCTACACCTTC	CASSSTGVEGYTF
TRBV5-1	-	-	TRBJ2-7	TGCGCCAGCAGCTCGATGGAGTACGAGCAGTACTTC	CASSSMEYEQYF
TRBV7-8	-	few	TRBJ1-5	TGTGCCAGCAGCTTAGAGCGTTTCGGGGGGAATCAGCCCCAGCATTTT	CASSLERFGGNQPQHF
TRBV5-4	TRBD2	-	TRBJ2-7	TGTGCCAGCAGCTTGGGCGGACTAGCGGGTTACGAGCAGTACTTC	CASSLGGLAGYEQYF
TRBV2	TRBD2	-	TRBJ2-5	TGTGCCAGCAGGAGGGAGAATAGCGGGAGTCAAGAGACCCAGTACTTC	CASRRENSGSQETQYF
TRBV7-8	-	-	TRBJ1-5	TGTGCCAGCAGCTCACAGAGTTATAGCAATCAGCCCCAGCATTTT	CASSSQSYSNQPQHF
TRBV6-1	TRBD1	-	TRBJ1-2	TGTGCCAGCATCAACTCCGGGACAGGCTTTTATGGCTACACCTTC	CASINSGTGFYGYTF
TRBV14	-	-	TRBJ1-2	TGTGCCAGCAGCCCCACAGGGTACTATGGCTACACCTTC	CASSPTGYYGYTF
TRBV29-1	TRBD2	-	TRBJ2-1	TGCAGCGTTCACTCCGGGGCTAGCGGGAGGGTCTCTGAGCAGTTCTTC	CSVHSGASGRVSEQFF
TRBV12-5	-	-	TRBJ1-5	TGTGCTAGTGGTTTGCCAACCTCTGAGAATCAGCCCCAGCATTTT	CASGLPTSENQPQHF
TRBV19	-	-	TRBJ1-2	TGTGCCAGTAGTTCCCGGGTCCTCTATGGCTACACCTTC	CASSSRVLYGYTF
TRBV2	-	-	TRBJ2-1	TGTGCCAGCAAAATAGGCCAGGGTATGTATGAGCAGTTCTTC	CASKIGQGMYEQFF
TRBV18	-	-	TRBJ2-7	TGTGCCAGCTCGTTCGCGATGGGCAGGGGCCACGAGCAGTACTTC	CASSFAMGRGHEQYF
TRBV10-1	-	-	TRBJ1-2	TGCGCCAGCAGTGAGTCGACGGGATTAAACTATGGCTACACCTTC	CASSESTGLNYGYTF
TRBV5-1	TRBD2	-	TRBJ2-7	TGCGCCAGCAGCCCCGGGGGGGACGCTACCCAACCGGATTTATACGAGCAGTACTTC	CASSPGGDATQPDLYEQYF
TRBV7-3	-	-	TRBJ2-2	TGTGCCAGCAGCTCAACAGGGAGGCGCACCGGGGAGCTGTTTTTT	CASSSTGRRTGELFF
TRBV5-6	TRBD1	few	TRBJ1-6	TGTGCCAGCAGCCGCCCGGGACAGGGGAATTCACCCCTCCACTTT	CASSRPGQGNSPLHF
TRBV7-6	-	few	TRBJ2-5	TGTGCCAGCAGCCCTCAAGAGACCCAGTACTTC	CASSPQETQYF
TRBV25-1	TRBD1	-	TRBJ2-7	TGTGCCAGCAGTGCTTTGGACAGGGGGCGATACGAGCAGTACTTC	CASSALDRGRYEQYF
TRBV28	-	-	TRBJ1-2	TGTGCCAGCAGTTTTCCCCAGGGGACTAACTATGGCTACACCTTC	CASSFPQGTNYGYTF
TRBV9	TRBD2	-	TRBJ2-1	TGTGCCAGCAGCGCTAGCGGGAGGGCCAATGAGCAGTTCTTC	CASSASGRANEQFF
TRBV10-2	-	-	TRBJ1-6	TGCGCCAGCAGGCGGGGACCCGGGACTGGCGATTCACCCCTCCACTTT	CASRRGPGTGDSPLHF
TRBV7-8	-	-	TRBJ2-7	TGTGCCAGCAGCTTCTCGGCGGGCAGGAGAGGGATCTCCTACGAGCAGTACTTC	CASSFSAGRRGISYEQYF
TRBV29-1	TRBD1	-	TRBJ2-7	TGCAGCGTTGTTAGACAGGGGGCTGGCGAGCAGTACTTC	CSVVRQGAGEQYF
TRBV25-1	TRBD1	-	TRBJ1-4	TGTGCCAGCAGTTTGTGGCAGGGGGTACCGGGGGATGAAAAACTGTTTTTT	CASSLWQGVPGDEKLFF
TRBV29-1	-	-	TRBJ1-1	TGCAGCGCCGGACAGTTGAACACTGAAGCTTTCTTT	CSAGQLNTEAFF
TRBV27	-	-	TRBJ1-2	TGTGCCAGCAGTTTAGGGGCAGGGTTTAGGAGTGGCTACACCTTC	CASSLGAGFRSGYTF
TRBV19	-	-	TRBJ1-6	TGTGCCAGTAGTCCCCGGGGTGGGGAGAATTCACCCCTCCACTTT	CASSPRGGENSPLHF